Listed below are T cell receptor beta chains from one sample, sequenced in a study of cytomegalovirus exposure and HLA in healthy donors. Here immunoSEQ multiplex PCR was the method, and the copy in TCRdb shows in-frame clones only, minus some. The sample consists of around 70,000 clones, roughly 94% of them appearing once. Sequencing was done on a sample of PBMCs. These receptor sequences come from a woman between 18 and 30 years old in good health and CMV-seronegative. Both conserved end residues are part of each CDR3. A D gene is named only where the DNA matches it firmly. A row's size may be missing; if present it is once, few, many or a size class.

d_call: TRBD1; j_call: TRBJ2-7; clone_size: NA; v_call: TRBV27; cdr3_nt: TGTGCCAGCAGTTTCCGGGACAGGGGAGGCGAGCAGTACTTC; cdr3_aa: CASSFRDRGGEQYF
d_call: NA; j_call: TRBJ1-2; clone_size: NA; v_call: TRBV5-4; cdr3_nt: TGTGCCAGCAGCTCGACGACAGGATTGGGCCCAAACTATGGCTACACCTTC; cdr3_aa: CASSSTTGLGPNYGYTF
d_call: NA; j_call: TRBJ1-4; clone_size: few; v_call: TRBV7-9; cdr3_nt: TGTGCCAGCAGCTATTTGGGGGGACCGGGGACACTGTTTTTT; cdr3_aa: CASSYLGGPGTLFF
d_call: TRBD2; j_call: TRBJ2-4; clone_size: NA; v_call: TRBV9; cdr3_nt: TGTGCCAGCAGCATCCTCCCGGGACTAGCGGGGGAAGTGAGCATTCAGTACTTC; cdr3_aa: CASSILPGLAGEVSIQYF
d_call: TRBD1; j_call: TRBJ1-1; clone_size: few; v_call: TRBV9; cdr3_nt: TGTGCCAGCAGCCCGGGACAGGGGGTGTTAGCTTTCTTT; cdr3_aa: CASSPGQGVLAFF
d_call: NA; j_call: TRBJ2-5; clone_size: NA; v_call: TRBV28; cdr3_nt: TGTGCCAGCAGGGGTAGCATCAGGGCGGGGGAGACCCAGTACTTC; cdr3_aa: CASRGSIRAGETQYF
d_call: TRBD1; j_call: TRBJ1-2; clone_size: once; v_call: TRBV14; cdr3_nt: TGTGCCAGCAGCCATACGGCAGGGGGTGTTGGCTACACCTTC; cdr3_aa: CASSHTAGGVGYTF
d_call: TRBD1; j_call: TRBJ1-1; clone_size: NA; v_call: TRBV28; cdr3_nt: TGTGCCAGCAGTTACGGACCAGGGGGGTATATCACTGAAGCTTTCTTT; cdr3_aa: CASSYGPGGYITEAFF
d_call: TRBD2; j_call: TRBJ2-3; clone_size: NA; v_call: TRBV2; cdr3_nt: TGTGCCAGCATCGGGGGAGCGGGGGGATACACAGATACGCAGTATTTT; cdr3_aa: CASIGGAGGYTDTQYF
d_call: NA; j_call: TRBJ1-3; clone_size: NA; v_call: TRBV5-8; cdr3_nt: TGTGCCAGCAGTATTGGACTTTCTGGAAACACCATATATTTT; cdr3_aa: CASSIGLSGNTIYF
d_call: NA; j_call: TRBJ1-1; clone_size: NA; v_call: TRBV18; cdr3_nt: TGTGCCAGCTCACCCCCTGCCCGCGCTGAAGCTTTCTTT; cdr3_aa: CASSPPARAEAFF
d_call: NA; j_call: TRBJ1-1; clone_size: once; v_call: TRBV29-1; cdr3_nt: TGCAGCGTTGCGAATACTCGGAACACTGAAGCTTTCTTT; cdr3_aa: CSVANTRNTEAFF
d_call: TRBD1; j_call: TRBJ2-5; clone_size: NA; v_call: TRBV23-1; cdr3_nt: TGCGCCAGCAGGACCACAGGGGAGGAGACCCAGTACTTC; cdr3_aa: CASRTTGEETQYF
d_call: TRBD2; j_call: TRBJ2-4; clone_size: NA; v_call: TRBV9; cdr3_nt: TGTGCCAGCAGCGCACAGCGGGGGGGCACCAAAAACATTCAGTACTTC; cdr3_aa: CASSAQRGGTKNIQYF